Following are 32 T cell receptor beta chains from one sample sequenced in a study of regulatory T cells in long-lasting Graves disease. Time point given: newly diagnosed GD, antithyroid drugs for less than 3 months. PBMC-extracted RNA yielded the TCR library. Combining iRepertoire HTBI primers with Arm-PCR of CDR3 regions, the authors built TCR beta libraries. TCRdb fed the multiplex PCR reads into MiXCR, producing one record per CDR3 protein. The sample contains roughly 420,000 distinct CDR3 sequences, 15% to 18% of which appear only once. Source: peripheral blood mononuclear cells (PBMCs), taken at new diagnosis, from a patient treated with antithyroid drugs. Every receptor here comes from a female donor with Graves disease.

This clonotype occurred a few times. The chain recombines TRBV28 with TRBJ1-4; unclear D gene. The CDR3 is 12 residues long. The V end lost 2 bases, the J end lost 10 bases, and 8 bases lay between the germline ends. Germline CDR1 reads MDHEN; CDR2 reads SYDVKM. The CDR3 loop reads CASSLGDGKLFF. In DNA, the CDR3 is TGTGCCAGCAGTTTAGGGGATGGAAAACTGTTTTTT.

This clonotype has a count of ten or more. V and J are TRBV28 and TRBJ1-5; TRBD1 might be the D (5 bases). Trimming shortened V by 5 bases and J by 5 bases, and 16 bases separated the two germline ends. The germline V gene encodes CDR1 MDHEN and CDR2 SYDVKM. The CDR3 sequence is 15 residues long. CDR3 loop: CASSTLDRHYQPQHF. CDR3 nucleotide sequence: TGTGCCAGCAGTACATTAGACAGACACTATCAGCCCCAGCATTTT.

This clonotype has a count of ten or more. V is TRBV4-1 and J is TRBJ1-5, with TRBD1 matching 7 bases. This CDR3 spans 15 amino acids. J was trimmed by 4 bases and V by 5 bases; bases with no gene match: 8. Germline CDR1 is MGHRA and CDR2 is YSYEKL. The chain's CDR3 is CASSTGTDRNQPQHF. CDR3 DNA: TGCGCCAGCAGCACTGGGACAGACAGAAATCAGCCCCAGCATTTT.

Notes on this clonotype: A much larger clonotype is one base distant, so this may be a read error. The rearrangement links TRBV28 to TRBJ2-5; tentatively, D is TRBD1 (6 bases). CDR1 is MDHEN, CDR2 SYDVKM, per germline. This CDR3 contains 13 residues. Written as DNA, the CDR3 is TGTGCCAGCAGTCCCTCAACCACAGGGACCAAGTACTTC. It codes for CASSPSTTGTKYF.

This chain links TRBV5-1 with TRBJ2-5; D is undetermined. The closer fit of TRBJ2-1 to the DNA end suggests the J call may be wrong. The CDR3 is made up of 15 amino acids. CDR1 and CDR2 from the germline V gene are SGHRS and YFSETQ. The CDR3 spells CASSSLQLSYNEQFF. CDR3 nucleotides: TGCGCCAGCAGCTCCTTACAGCTCTCCTACAATGAGCAGTTCTTC.

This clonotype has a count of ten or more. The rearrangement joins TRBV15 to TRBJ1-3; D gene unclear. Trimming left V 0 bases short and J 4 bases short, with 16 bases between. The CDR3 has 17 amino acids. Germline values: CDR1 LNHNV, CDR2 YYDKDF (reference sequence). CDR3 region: CATSRDQTRSGGNTIYF. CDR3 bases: TGTGCCACCAGCAGAGATCAGACTCGGTCGGGAGGAAACACCATATATTTT.

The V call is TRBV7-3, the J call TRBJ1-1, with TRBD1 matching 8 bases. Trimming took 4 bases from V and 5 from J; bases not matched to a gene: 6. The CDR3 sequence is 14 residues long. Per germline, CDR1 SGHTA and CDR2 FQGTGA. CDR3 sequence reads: CASSYTGGGTEAFF. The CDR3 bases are TGTGCCAGCAGCTACACAGGGGGTGGAACTGAAGCTTTCTTT.

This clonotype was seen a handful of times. The CDR3 nucleotides read TGTGCCAGCAGCTTAATCGGGACAGATACGCAGTATTTT. Protein: CASSLIGTDTQYF. The chain combines TRBV7-3 with TRBJ2-3; no definite D call. This CDR3 contains 13 residues. CDR1 is SGHTA and CDR2 is FQGTGA in the germline V gene. The ends were cut back, 1 base at V and 3 bases at J, with 5 bases in the middle.

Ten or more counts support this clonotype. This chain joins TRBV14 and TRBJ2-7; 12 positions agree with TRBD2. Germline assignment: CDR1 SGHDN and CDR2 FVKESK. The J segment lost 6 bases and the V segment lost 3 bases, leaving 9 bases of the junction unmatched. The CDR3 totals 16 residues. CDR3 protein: CASSQETTSGSGEQYF. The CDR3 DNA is TGTGCCAGCAGCCAGGAAACGACTAGCGGGAGTGGCGAGCAGTACTTC.

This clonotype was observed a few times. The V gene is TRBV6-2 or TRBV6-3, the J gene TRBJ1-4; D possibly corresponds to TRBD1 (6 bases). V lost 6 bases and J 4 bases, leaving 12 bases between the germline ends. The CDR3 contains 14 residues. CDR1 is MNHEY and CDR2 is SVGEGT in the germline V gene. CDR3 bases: TGTGCCAGCAGGGTCGACAGGATTAATGAAAAACTGTTTTTT. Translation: CASRVDRINEKLFF.

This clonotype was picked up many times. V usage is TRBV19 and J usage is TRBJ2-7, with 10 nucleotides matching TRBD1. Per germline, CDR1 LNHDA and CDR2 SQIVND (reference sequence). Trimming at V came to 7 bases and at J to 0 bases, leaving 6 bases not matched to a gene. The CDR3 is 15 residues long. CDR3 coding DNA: TGTGCCAGTACCCTTGGGACAGGGGCCTCCTACGAGCAGTACTTC. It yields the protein CASTLGTGASYEQYF.

The CDR3 loop reads CASSRTGQGGTGELFF. In DNA, the CDR3 is TGTGCCAGCAGCCGTACTGGACAGGGAGGCACCGGGGAGCTGTTTTTT. The rearrangement links TRBV7-2 to TRBJ2-2, with TRBD1 identical over 8 bases. The CDR3 runs 16 residues. The germline V gene encodes CDR1 SGHTA and CDR2 FQGNSA. Trimming at V came to 5 bases and at J to 4 bases, leaving 9 bases not matched to a gene.

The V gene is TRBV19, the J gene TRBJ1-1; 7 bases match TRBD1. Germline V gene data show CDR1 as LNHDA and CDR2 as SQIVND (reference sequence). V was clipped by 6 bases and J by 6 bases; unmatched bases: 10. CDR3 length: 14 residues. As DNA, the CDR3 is TGTGCCAGTAGCACAGGGCAGGGGGGCCCTGAAGCTTTCTTT. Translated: CASSTGQGGPEAFF. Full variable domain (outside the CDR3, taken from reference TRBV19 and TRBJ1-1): DGGITQSPKYLFRKEGQNVTLSCEQNLNHDAMYWYRQDPGQGLRLIYYSQIVNDFQKGDIAEGYSVSREKKESFPLTVTSAQKNPTAFYLCASSTGQGGPEAFFGQGTRLTVV.

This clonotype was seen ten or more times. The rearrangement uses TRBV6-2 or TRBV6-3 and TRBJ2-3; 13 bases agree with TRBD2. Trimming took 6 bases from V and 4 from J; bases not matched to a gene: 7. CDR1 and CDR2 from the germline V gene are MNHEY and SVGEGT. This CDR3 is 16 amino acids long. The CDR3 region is CASSRTSGRGADTQYF. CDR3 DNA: TGTGCCAGCAGCAGGACTAGCGGGAGAGGGGCAGATACGCAGTATTTT.

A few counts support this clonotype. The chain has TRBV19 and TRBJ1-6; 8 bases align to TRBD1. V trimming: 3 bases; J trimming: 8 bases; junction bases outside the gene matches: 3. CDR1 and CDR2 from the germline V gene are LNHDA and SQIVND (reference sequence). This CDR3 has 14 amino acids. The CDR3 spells CASSIGQGDSPLHF. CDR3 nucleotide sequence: TGTGCCAGTAGTATCGGACAGGGCGATTCACCCCTCCACTTT.

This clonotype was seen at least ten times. In DNA, the CDR3 is TGTGCCAGCAACTCGGTATGGACCGGGGAGCTGTTTTTT. It yields the protein CASNSVWTGELFF. The J gene is TRBJ2-2, the V gene TRBV6-1; D is unclear. CDR3 size: 13 residues. Germline V gene sequence: CDR1 MNHNS, CDR2 SASEGT. Between the trimmed V and J ends, which lost 7 bases and 5 bases, there was a span of 11 bases.

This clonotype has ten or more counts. DNA for the CDR3: TGCGCCAGCAGCTTGTCCCGGGACAGCCCGAATACGCAGTATTTT. Translation gives CASSLSRDSPNTQYF. The gene calls are TRBV5-1 and TRBJ2-3; the match to TRBD1 covers 7 bases. The CDR3 loop spans 15 amino acids. Germline V CDR1 and CDR2: SGHRS, YFSETQ. V was pared by 1 base and J by 7 bases, with 9 bases of the junction left unmatched.

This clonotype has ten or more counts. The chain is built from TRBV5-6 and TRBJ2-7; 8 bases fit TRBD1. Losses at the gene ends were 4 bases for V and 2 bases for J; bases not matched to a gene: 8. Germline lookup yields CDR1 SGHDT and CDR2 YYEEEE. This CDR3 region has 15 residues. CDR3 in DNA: TGTGCCAGCAGCGCGATAGGGACAGGCCCCTACGAGCAGTACTTC. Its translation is CASSAIGTGPYEQYF.

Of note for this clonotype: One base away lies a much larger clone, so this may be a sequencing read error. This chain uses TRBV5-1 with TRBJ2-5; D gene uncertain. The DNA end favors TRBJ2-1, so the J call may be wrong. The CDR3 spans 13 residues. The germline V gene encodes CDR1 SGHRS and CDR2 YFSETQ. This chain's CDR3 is CASSYQDQVGQFF. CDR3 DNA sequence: TGTGCCAGCAGCTATCAGGACCAGGTCGGGCAGTTCTTC.

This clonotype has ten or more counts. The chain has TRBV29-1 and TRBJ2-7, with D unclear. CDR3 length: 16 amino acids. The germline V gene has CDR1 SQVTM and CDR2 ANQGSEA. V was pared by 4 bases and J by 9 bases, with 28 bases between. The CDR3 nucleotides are TGCAGCGTTGTGATTCCGGACCGAGACCCCCTCACGTGGCAGTACTTC. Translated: CSVVIPDRDPLTWQYF.

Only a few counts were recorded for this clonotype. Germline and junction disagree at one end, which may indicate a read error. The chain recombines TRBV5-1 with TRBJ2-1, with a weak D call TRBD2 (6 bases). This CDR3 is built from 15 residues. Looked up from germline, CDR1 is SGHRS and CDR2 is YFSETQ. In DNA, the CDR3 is TGTGCCAGCAGCCTCAGGACTACCTTATTGAATGAGCAGTTCTTC. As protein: CASSLRTTLLNEQFF.

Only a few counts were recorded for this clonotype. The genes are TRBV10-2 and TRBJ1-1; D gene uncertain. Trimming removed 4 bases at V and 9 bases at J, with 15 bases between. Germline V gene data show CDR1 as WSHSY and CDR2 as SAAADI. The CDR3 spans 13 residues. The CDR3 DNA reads TGCGCCAGCAGTGGAACAGCCAAAGTTCAAGCTTTCTTT. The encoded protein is CASSGTAKVQAFF.

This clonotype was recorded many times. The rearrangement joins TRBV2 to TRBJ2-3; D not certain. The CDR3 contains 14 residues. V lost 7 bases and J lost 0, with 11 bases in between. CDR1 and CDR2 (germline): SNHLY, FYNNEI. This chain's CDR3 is CASTIPGSTDTQYF. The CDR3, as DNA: TGTGCCAGCACAATCCCTGGAAGCACAGATACGCAGTATTTT.

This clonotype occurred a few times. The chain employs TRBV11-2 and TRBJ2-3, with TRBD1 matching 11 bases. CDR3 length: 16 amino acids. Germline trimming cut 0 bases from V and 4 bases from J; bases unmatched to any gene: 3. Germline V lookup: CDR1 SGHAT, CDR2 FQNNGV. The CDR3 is CASSLEGQGGPDTQYF. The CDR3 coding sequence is TGTGCCAGCAGCTTAGAGGGACAGGGGGGCCCAGATACGCAGTATTTT.

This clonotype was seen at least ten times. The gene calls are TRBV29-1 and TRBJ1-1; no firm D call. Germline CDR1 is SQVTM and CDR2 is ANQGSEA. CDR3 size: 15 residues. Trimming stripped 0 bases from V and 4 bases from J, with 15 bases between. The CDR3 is CSVEDRYAMGTEAFF. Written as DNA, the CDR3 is TGCAGCGTTGAAGATCGGTATGCGATGGGCACTGAAGCTTTCTTT.

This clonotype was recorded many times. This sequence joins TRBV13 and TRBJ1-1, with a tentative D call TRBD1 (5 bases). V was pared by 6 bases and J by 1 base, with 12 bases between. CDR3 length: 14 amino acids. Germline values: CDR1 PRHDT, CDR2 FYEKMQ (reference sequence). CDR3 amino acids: CASRNIGTNTEAFF. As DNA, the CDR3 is TGTGCCAGCAGGAACATCGGGACGAACACTGAAGCTTTCTTT.

The CDR3 sequence is CASSQGLAGAIGTQYF. CDR3 bases: TGCGCCAGCAGCCAAGGGCTAGCGGGAGCGATCGGTACGCAGTATTTT. This chain joins TRBV4-3 and TRBJ2-3, with 10 bases fitting TRBD2. The CDR3 sequence is 16 residues long. Germline assignment: CDR1 LGHNA and CDR2 YSLEER. The ends lost 1 base at V and 8 bases at J; junction bases unmatched: 9.

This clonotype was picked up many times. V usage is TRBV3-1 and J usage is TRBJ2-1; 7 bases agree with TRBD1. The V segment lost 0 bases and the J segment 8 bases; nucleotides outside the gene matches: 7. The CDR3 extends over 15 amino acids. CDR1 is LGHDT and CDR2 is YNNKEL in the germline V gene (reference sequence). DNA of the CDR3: TGTGCCAGCAGCCAAGATACAGGGGATCTGGATGAGCAGTTCTTC. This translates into CASSQDTGDLDEQFF.

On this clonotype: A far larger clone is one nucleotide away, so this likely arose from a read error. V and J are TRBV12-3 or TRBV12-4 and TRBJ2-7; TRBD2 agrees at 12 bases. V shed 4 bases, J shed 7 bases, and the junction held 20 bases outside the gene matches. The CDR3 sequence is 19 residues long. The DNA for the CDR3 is TGTGCCAGCAGTTCTACCCTTCGGGGGGCTAGCGGGGGGGACGTGGAGCAGTACTTC. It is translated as CASSSTLRGASGGDVEQYF.

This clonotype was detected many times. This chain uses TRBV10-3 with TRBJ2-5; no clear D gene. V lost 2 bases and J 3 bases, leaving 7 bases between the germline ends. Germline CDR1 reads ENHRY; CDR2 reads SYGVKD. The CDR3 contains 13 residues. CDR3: CAISEGNEETQYF. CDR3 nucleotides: TGTGCCATCAGTGAGGGTAACGAAGAGACCCAGTACTTC.

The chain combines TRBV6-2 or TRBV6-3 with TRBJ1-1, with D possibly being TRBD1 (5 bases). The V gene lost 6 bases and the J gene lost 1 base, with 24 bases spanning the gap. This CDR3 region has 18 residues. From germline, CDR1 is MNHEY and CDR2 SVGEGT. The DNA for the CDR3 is TGTGCCAGCAGCGTGCCAAGGCCGAGGGGTACCTCGAACACTGAAGCTTTCTTT. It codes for CASSVPRPRGTSNTEAFF.

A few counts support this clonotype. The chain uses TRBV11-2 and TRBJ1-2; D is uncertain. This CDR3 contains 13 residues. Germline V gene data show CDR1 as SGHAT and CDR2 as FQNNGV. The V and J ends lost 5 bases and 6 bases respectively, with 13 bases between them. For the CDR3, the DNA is TGTGCCAGCAGCCCGACGGGTGGGAATGGCTACACCTTC. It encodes CASSPTGGNGYTF.